This T cell receptor beta chain appears in the sequencing data of a study of tumor-infiltrating lymphocytes in primary liver carcinoma. Overall study: Patients included men and women of 30 to 69 years.

General study results and limits: Blood had a significantly lower top-250-clone fraction than tumors did (p = 0.039). Overlap between tumor regions exceeded overlap of tumor with adjacent tissue or blood.

TCR beta cDNA was prepared out of around 460 ng total RNA by means of a constant-region primer. ARM-PCR, slightly modified, supplied the TCR beta libraries through three nested multiplex PCR rounds. Primers for the first two PCR rounds were TRBV1-TRBV30 forward primers and a C-beta reverse primer (about 9 cycles per round). TCRdb recomputed calls from the multiplex PCR reads with MiXCR, one row per CDR3 protein. The table includes over 100,000 distinct CDR3 sequences, 65% to 75% detected once. The CDR3 consists of 15 residues. Germline V gives CDR1 LGHNA, CDR2 YNFKEQ. Extraction of RNA together with DNA used 20-30 mg of unsorted bulk tissue. Resection treated the patients' primary liver carcinoma. Remarks on this clonotype: As yet, its antigen is unknown. Mismatch with germline at one junction end may stem from a read error.

The sample comprised tumor-adjacent normal liver tissue. This sequence originates from a woman in her sixties with primary liver carcinoma and hepatitis B virus infection. The chain links TRBV4-2 to TRBJ2-2; D is possibly TRBD1 or TRBD2 (8 bases each). This chain's CDR3 is CVSSRGREVIGEQFF. The DNA of the CDR3 is TGTGTTAGCAGCAGGGGGCGGGAGGTAATCGGGGAGCAGTTTTTT.